Following are 26 T cell receptor beta chains from one sample sequenced in a study of blood T cell repertoires in COVID-19. Assay: immunoSEQ multiplex PCR; the TCRdb copy retains only in-frame clones and omits some. The profile shows approximately 300,000 clones, over 80% of them singletons. The sequencing sample was made of peripheral blood. The receptors were gathered from a woman in her forties with acute or convalescent COVID-19.

V gene TRBV11-2 combines with J gene TRBJ1-1; the D gene is possibly TRBD1 (5 bases). The germline V and J ends were trimmed by 4 bases and 1 base, with 7 bases remaining between them. The CDR3 loop spans 13 amino acids. The germline CDR1 and CDR2 sequences are SGHAT and FQNNGV. CDR3 sequence reads: CASSWGENTEAFF. The CDR3 nucleotides read TGTGCCAGCAGCTGGGGGGAGAACACTGAAGCTTTCTTT.

This clone has more than one count but fewer than ten. V is TRBV10-3 and J is TRBJ1-4, with 11 bases that match TRBD1. The CDR3 loop spans 14 amino acids. Germline values: CDR1 ENHRY, CDR2 SYGVKD. The trim removed 5 bases at V and 8 bases at J, leaving 4 bases unmatched. The CDR3 here is CAISPGTGGEKLFF. CDR3 nucleotide sequence: TGTGCCATCAGTCCCGGGACAGGGGGAGAAAAACTGTTTTTT.

This clone was seen a few times. The chain joins TRBV10-3 to TRBJ1-2; 10 bases fit TRBD1. Germline loops: CDR1 ENHRY, CDR2 SYGVKD. The CDR3 is 15 amino acids. Trimming cost V 0 bases and J 7 bases; bases outside gene matches: 5. The CDR3 sequence is CAISESRQGASGYTF. DNA of the CDR3: TGTGCCATCAGTGAGTCTCGACAGGGGGCTTCTGGCTACACCTTC.

The chain recombines TRBV12-5 with TRBJ2-5; TRBD1 is a possible D gene (5 bases). The CDR3 is 14 amino acids. CDR1 and CDR2 (germline): LGHNT, FRNRAP. Trimming pared 6 bases from V and 0 bases from J, leaving 11 bases between. The CDR3 nucleotides are TGTGCTAGTGGCGAACAGGATTACCAAGAGACCCAGTACTTC. Translating it yields CASGEQDYQETQYF.

Only a few counts were recorded for this clone. The chain uses TRBV10-2 and TRBJ1-1; unclear D gene. V lost 3 bases, J lost 3 bases, and 5 bases lay in between. Germline V lookup: CDR1 WSHSY, CDR2 SAAADI. The CDR3 loop spans 12 amino acids. The CDR3 DNA sequence: TGCGCCAGCAGTGATTCGGACACTGAAGCTTTCTTT. Its protein product is CASSDSDTEAFF.

The chain carries TRBV7-6 and TRBJ1-1, with 10 positions matching TRBD1. The germline gives CDR1 SGHVS, CDR2 FNYEAQ. This CDR3 is 19 amino acids long. The V gene end was trimmed by 3 bases and the J gene end by 1 base; junction bases not matched to a gene: 14. The CDR3 sequence: CASSLSRFRDRGENTEAFF. DNA for the CDR3: TGTGCCAGCAGCTTGAGTCGGTTCCGGGACAGGGGAGAGAACACTGAAGCTTTCTTT.

The V and J genes are TRBV23-1 and TRBJ2-5; 8 positions match TRBD1. TRBV23-1 is annotated as an ORF whose role is uncertain. The CDR3 spans 18 residues. The V segment lost 0 bases and the J segment 1 base; nucleotides outside the gene matches: 10. CDR3 sequence (DNA): TGCGCCAGCAGTCAATCGGAGGGGAGGCAGGGGGCCCAAGAGACCCAGTACTTC. It is translated as CASSQSEGRQGAQETQYF.

This chain links TRBV5-1 with TRBJ1-2, with D possibly matching TRBD1 (5 bases). The germline V gene has CDR1 SGHRS and CDR2 YFSETQ. V was trimmed by 1 base and J by 2 bases, leaving 9 bases between them. CDR3 length: 14 residues. For the CDR3, the DNA is TGCGCCAGCAGCTTGATCGACAGCAACTATGGCTACACCTTC. This gives the protein CASSLIDSNYGYTF.

The rearrangement links TRBV6-5 to TRBJ1-2; no definite D call. The germline V and J ends were trimmed by 5 bases and 9 bases, with 16 bases remaining between them. This CDR3 spans 13 amino acids. Germline-derived CDR1 and CDR2 are MNHEY and SVGAGI. For the CDR3, the DNA is TGTGCCAGCAGTACGACATCGGGAAGGCGCTACACCTTC. It is translated as CASSTTSGRRYTF.

This sequence joins TRBV14 and TRBJ1-5; D unclear. Per the germline V gene, CDR1 is SGHDN and CDR2 is FVKESK. CDR3 length: 13 residues. Trimming removed 1 base from V and 6 bases from J, with 7 bases in between. The CDR3: CASSQGPSQPQHF. The CDR3 DNA is TGTGCCAGCAGCCAAGGCCCGAGTCAGCCCCAGCATTTT.

The chain links TRBV9 to TRBJ2-5; D remains unclear. Per germline, CDR1 SGDLS and CDR2 YYNGEE. The CDR3 contains 15 residues. V lost 4 bases and J lost 0, with 13 bases in between. DNA of the CDR3: TGTGCCAGCAGCCCCCGGCCCGGGTACCAAGAGACCCAGTACTTC. It codes for CASSPRPGYQETQYF.

The count of this clone is one. This chain joins TRBV6-1 and TRBJ1-2, with D maybe TRBD1 (5 bases). The CDR3 is 15 amino acids. The V gene's germline CDR1 is MNHNS and CDR2 SASEGT. Trimming pared 2 bases from V and 4 bases from J, leaving 14 bases between. For the CDR3, the DNA is TGTGCCAGCAGTGAAAACGGCGCCGGGGGCTATGGCTACACCTTC. This translates into CASSENGAGGYGYTF.

The gene calls are TRBV19 and TRBJ2-2; possible D gene TRBD1, 6 bases. This CDR3 is 15 amino acids long. The germline V and J ends were trimmed by 3 bases and 5 bases, with 13 bases remaining between them. Looked up from germline, CDR1 is LNHDA and CDR2 is SQIVND (reference sequence). The CDR3 here is CASSMAGAGTGELFF. The CDR3 DNA follows: TGTGCCAGTAGTATGGCAGGGGCAGGTACCGGGGAGCTGTTTTTT.

Concerning this clone itself: The same CDR3 can be traced to other DNA sequences in this sample. The chain has TRBV7-2 and TRBJ2-1; 8 bases match TRBD2. V trimming: 3 bases; J trimming: 2 bases; junction bases outside the gene matches: 3. CDR1 and CDR2 (germline): SGHTA, FQGNSA. This CDR3 region has 15 residues. CDR3 loop: CASSLSGGPYNEQFF. CDR3 bases: TGTGCCAGCAGCTTGAGCGGGGGCCCCTACAATGAGCAGTTCTTC.

The rearrangement links TRBV18 to TRBJ2-5; D is unresolved. The CDR3 runs to 14 residues. CDR1 is KGHSH, CDR2 LQKENI, per germline. V was pared by 3 bases and J by 2 bases, with 10 bases between. Here the CDR3 DNA reads TGTGCCAGCTCACCCCAAGTCCAGCAAGAGACCCAGTACTTC. Translation: CASSPQVQQETQYF.

V usage is TRBV6-6 and J usage is TRBJ1-1; 9 nucleotides align to TRBD1. With 4 bases clipped from V and 6 bases from J, the junction kept 6 bases outside the gene matches. The V gene's germline CDR1 is MNHNY and CDR2 SVGAGI (reference sequence). The CDR3 spans 14 residues. The CDR3 DNA reads as TGTGCCAGCAGTTCCGGGACAGGGAGGGCTGAAGCTTTCTTT. This sequence encodes CASSSGTGRAEAFF.

The CDR3 nucleotides are TGTGCCAGCAGTTTTGGAGGGGTCCTCTCTGGGGCCAACGTCCTGACTTTC. This codes for CASSFGGVLSGANVLTF. The chain joins TRBV28 to TRBJ2-6; TRBD2 is a possible D gene (6 bases). V was cut by 3 bases and J by 0 bases, with 12 bases left in between. The CDR3 runs to 17 residues. CDR1 MDHEN and CDR2 SYDVKM come from the germline V gene.

V gene TRBV29-1 combines with J gene TRBJ1-4, with TRBD1 matching 11 bases. Germline V lookup: CDR1 SQVTM, CDR2 ANQGSEA. J was trimmed by 2 bases and V by 4 bases; bases with no gene match: 6. The CDR3 is made up of 16 amino acids. The CDR3 region has the DNA TGCAGCGTTGGCGGGACAGGGGGGCGGACTAATGAAAAACTGTTTTTT. Amino acids: CSVGGTGGRTNEKLFF. Filled out from reference TRBV29-1 and TRBJ1-4, the complete variable domain reads SAVISQKPSRDICQRGTSLTIQCQVDSQVTMMFWYRQQPGQSLTLIATANQGSEATYESGFVIDKFPISRPNLTFSTLTVSNMSPEDSSIYLCSVGGTGGRTNEKLFFGSGTQLSVL.

J is TRBJ1-1 and V is TRBV10-3; D gene unclear. CDR1 and CDR2 from the germline V gene are ENHRY and SYGVKD. V lost 5 bases, J lost 3 bases, and 13 bases lay in between. The CDR3 runs to 14 residues. This chain's CDR3 is CAISPHAEDTEAFF. CDR3 DNA: TGTGCCATCAGTCCCCACGCGGAAGACACTGAAGCTTTCTTT.

The chain has TRBV5-1 and TRBJ1-1; TRBD1 matches 10 bases. Germline V gene lookup returns CDR1 SGHRS and CDR2 YFSETQ. CDR3 length: 14 residues. Trimming removed 3 bases from V and 7 bases from J; junction bases left unmatched: 6. The CDR3 bases are TGCGCCAGCAGCTGGGGACAGGGGATGAGTGAAGCTTTCTTT. Translated: CASSWGQGMSEAFF.

The gene calls are TRBV2 and TRBJ1-2; 7 bases line up with TRBD1. Germline assignment: CDR1 SNHLY and CDR2 FYNNEI. CDR3 size: 13 residues. Losses at the gene ends were 9 bases for V and 3 bases for J; bases not matched to a gene: 7. CDR3 sequence: CARGGGGDYGYTF. The CDR3 bases are TGTGCCAGAGGCGGAGGGGGCGACTATGGCTACACCTTC.

The sample holds one count of this clone. DNA for the CDR3: TGTGCCAGCAGCCTCCGACAGGAAGCTTTCTTT. It translates to CASSLRQEAFF. The chain employs TRBV7-2 and TRBJ1-1, with D possibly being TRBD1 (5 bases). V was clipped by 5 bases and J by 8 bases, with 9 bases between them. The CDR3 runs 11 residues. Germline V gene sequence: CDR1 SGHTA, CDR2 FQGNSA.

The chain recombines TRBV7-9 with TRBJ1-2; 11 bases match TRBD1. J gave up 8 bases and V 6 bases, and 8 bases lay outside the gene matches. The CDR3 runs 14 residues. Looked up from germline, CDR1 is SEHNR and CDR2 is FQNEAQ (reference sequence). The CDR3 bases are TGTGCCAGCAGTCCTTCCGGGACAGGGGGAGGCTACACCTTC. This gives the protein CASSPSGTGGGYTF.

Here the CDR3 reads CASSQTGGNYGYTF. The CDR3 DNA reads as TGTGCCAGCAGTCAGACAGGGGGTAACTATGGCTACACCTTC. The V call is TRBV28, the J call TRBJ1-2; 9 bases line up with TRBD1. Germline CDR1 reads MDHEN; CDR2 reads SYDVKM. This CDR3 region has 14 residues. With V trimmed by 5 bases and J by 1 base, 2 bases remained unmatched.

CDR3 bases: TGTGCCACCTTAATTAACAATGAGCAGTTCTTC. Translation gives CATLINNEQFF. V gene TRBV6-5 combines with J gene TRBJ2-1; D is unclear. Per the germline V gene, CDR1 is MNHEY and CDR2 is SVGAGI. CDR3 length: 11 amino acids. The V end was cut by 10 bases, the J end by 5 bases, with 9 bases between.

The rearrangement uses TRBV24-1 and TRBJ2-3; 12 bases are a match to TRBD1. The CDR3 contains 15 residues. CDR1 is KGHDR and CDR2 is SFDVKD in the germline V gene. The J segment lost 4 bases and the V segment lost 6 bases, leaving 4 bases of the junction unmatched. CDR3 region: CATSLGQGASDTQYF. DNA of the CDR3: TGTGCCACCAGTCTGGGACAGGGGGCATCAGATACGCAGTATTTT.